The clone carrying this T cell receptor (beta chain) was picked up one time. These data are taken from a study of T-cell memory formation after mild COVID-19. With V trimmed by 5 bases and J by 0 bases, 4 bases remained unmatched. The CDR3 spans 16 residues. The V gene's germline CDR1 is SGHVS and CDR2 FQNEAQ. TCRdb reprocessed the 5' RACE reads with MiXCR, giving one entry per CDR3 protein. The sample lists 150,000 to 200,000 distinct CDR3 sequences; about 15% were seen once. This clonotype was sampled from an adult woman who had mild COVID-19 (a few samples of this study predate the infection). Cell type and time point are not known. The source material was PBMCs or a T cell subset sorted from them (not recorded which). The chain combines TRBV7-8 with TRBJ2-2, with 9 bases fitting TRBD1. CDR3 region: CASSHRTGANTGELFF. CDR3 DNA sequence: TGTGCCAGCAGCCACAGGACAGGGGCGAACACCGGGGAGCTGTTTTTT.